These 15 T cell receptor beta chains were sequenced from one sample in a study of shared clonotypes between healthy human individuals. Libraries were prepared by immunoSEQ multiplex PCR; TCRdb keeps only in-frame clonotypes and omits some of them. The table has about 2.5 million clones, 85% to 95% seen once. Sample: naive CD4+ T cells from PBMCs. Subset given: CD45RA+ positively selected. The receptors were gathered from a man between 18 and 35 years old in good health. Some clones in this sample may be carry-over from other donors' samples.

The chain joins TRBV4-1 to TRBJ2-1; 11 bases line up with TRBD2. V gave up 0 bases and J gave up 3 bases; unmatched junction bases: 10. CDR1 MGHRA and CDR2 YSYEKL come from the germline V gene. The CDR3 covers 19 residues. The CDR3 DNA sequence: TGCGCCAGCAGCCAAGATCGTTTTAGCGGGAGGGTCGTCTACAATGAGCAGTTCTTC. It encodes CASSQDRFSGRVVYNEQFF.

The chain's CDR3 is CASSPRGGRQETQYF. For the CDR3, the DNA is TGCGCCAGCAGCCCGAGGGGTGGGCGGCAAGAGACCCAGTACTTC. This chain connects TRBV5-1 to TRBJ2-5; D may correspond to TRBD1 or TRBD2 (5 bases each). The V gene's germline CDR1 is SGHRS and CDR2 YFSETQ. CDR3 size: 15 residues. V dropped 4 bases and J dropped 2 bases, with 15 bases sitting between them.

The rearrangement uses TRBV5-6 and TRBJ2-1, with D maybe TRBD1 (5 bases). The germline V gene encodes CDR1 SGHDT and CDR2 YYEEEE. This CDR3 spans 16 amino acids. V lost 3 bases to trimming and J lost 0 bases, with 13 bases between them. CDR3 nucleotide sequence: TGTGCCAGCAGCTACCTTGACAGAGACTCCTACAATGAGCAGTTCTTC. As protein: CASSYLDRDSYNEQFF.

The rearrangement links TRBV7-9 to TRBJ2-7; D not resolved. Trimming left V 5 bases short and J 0 bases short, with 14 bases between. Looked up from germline, CDR1 is SEHNR and CDR2 is FQNEAQ (reference sequence). The CDR3 consists of 15 residues. CDR3 region: CASSPTWAPSYEQYF. The CDR3 DNA follows: TGTGCCAGCAGCCCAACGTGGGCTCCCTCCTACGAGCAGTACTTC. Using reference TRBV7-9 and TRBJ2-7 for the parts outside the CDR3, the full variable domain is DTGVSQNPRHKITKRGQNVTFRCDPISEHNRLYWYRQTLGQGPEFLTYFQNEAQLEKSRLLSDRFSAERPKGSFSTLEIQRTEQGDSAMYLCASSPTWAPSYEQYFGPGTRLTVT.

CDR3 sequence reads: CASSVMGNQPQHF. In DNA, the CDR3 is TGTGCCAGCAGTGTCATGGGGAATCAGCCCCAGCATTTT. The J gene is TRBJ1-5, the V gene TRBV6-1; D unresolved. The CDR3 runs 13 residues. V was shortened by 4 bases and J by 4 bases, with 8 bases between the two germline ends. Germline V CDR1 and CDR2: MNHNS, SASEGT.

The chain links TRBV19 to TRBJ2-7, with 9 positions matching TRBD1. This CDR3 contains 15 residues. Looked up from germline, CDR1 is LNHDA and CDR2 is SQIVND (reference sequence). V lost 6 bases, J lost 4 bases, and 10 bases stayed unmatched. The CDR3 sequence is CASSTIPGQGYEQYF. The CDR3 nucleotides read TGTGCCAGTAGCACTATTCCGGGACAGGGATACGAGCAGTACTTC.

The chain links TRBV5-4 to TRBJ2-7, with 9 bases matching TRBD1. J was trimmed by 5 bases and V by 4 bases; bases with no gene match: 7. Germline CDR1 is SGHNT and CDR2 is YYREEE (reference sequence). This CDR3 comprises 14 residues. CDR3 bases: TGTGCCAGCAGCCTTGGACAGGGGAGAGACGAGCAGTACTTC. It is translated as CASSLGQGRDEQYF.

V and J are TRBV5-1 and TRBJ2-2; 10 bases align to TRBD1. V lost 4 bases and J lost 3; bases outside the gene matches: 3. The V gene's germline CDR1 is SGHRS and CDR2 YFSETQ. This CDR3 spans 15 amino acids. The CDR3 is CASSPGTGDTGELFF. CDR3 DNA sequence: TGCGCCAGCAGCCCCGGGACAGGGGACACCGGGGAGCTGTTTTTT.

V usage is TRBV4-3 and J usage is TRBJ1-2, with 7 bases identical to TRBD1. Germline assignment: CDR1 LGHNA and CDR2 YSLEER. This CDR3 has 15 residues. The V gene end was trimmed by 0 bases and the J gene end by 10 bases; junction bases not matched to a gene: 11. The CDR3 loop reads CASSQDISPGGVYTF. The DNA for the CDR3 is TGCGCCAGCAGCCAAGACATCAGCCCAGGGGGAGTCTACACCTTC.

The rearrangement joins TRBV20-1 to TRBJ2-7, with a weak D call TRBD1 (6 bases). This CDR3 is built from 11 residues. In germline, CDR1 is DFQATT, CDR2 SNEGSKA (reference sequence). V lost 3 bases and J 5 bases, leaving 8 bases between the germline ends. The CDR3 spells CSASHRDEQYF. CDR3 coding DNA: TGCAGTGCTAGCCACAGGGACGAGCAGTACTTC.

This chain connects TRBV27 to TRBJ1-1; D is ambiguous. From germline, CDR1 is MNHEY and CDR2 SMNVEV (reference sequence). The CDR3 covers 13 residues. V lost 3 bases and J lost 4, with 9 bases in between. The CDR3 nucleotides are TGTGCCAGCAGTTTCGGAGTTCGCACTGAAGCTTTCTTT. It codes for CASSFGVRTEAFF.

The genes are TRBV30 and TRBJ2-2; D not certain. The CDR3 has 11 amino acids. CDR1 and CDR2 (germline): GTSNPN, SVGIG (reference sequence). V gave up 3 bases and J gave up 5 bases, with 4 bases separating them. The CDR3 region has the DNA TGTGCCTGGAGCGCAACCGGGGAGCTGTTTTTT. Its translation: CAWSATGELFF.

CDR3 bases: TGTGCCAGCAGCCCCAACTTTGGGCGCGAGCAGTACTTC. Translating gives CASSPNFGREQYF. This chain uses TRBV7-3 with TRBJ2-7; no definite D call. This CDR3 contains 13 residues. Trimming shortened V by 5 bases and J by 6 bases, and 14 bases separated the two germline ends. The germline V gene encodes CDR1 SGHTA and CDR2 FQGTGA.

Written as DNA, the CDR3 is TGTGCCAGCAGTCCCGCCCCCACAGATACGCAGTATTTT. Translation: CASSPAPTDTQYF. The V and J genes are TRBV25-1 and TRBJ2-3; D is unclear. V gave up 5 bases and J gave up 2 bases, with 8 bases separating them. The CDR3 has 13 residues. CDR1 MGHDK and CDR2 SYGVNS come from the germline V gene.

Worth noting for this clone: The same CDR3 is also encoded by other DNA sequences in this sample. This sequence joins TRBV5-4 and TRBJ2-7; 7 positions agree with TRBD2. CDR1 and CDR2 from the germline V gene are SGHNT and YYREEE (reference sequence). Unmatched junction bases numbered 2, after V lost 4 bases and J lost 1 base. The CDR3 extends over 13 amino acids. The chain's CDR3 is CASSPGRSYEQYF. In DNA form, the CDR3 reads TGTGCCAGCAGCCCCGGGAGGTCCTACGAGCAGTACTTC. Using reference TRBV5-4 and TRBJ2-7 for the parts outside the CDR3, the full variable domain is ETGVTQSPTHLIKTRGQQVTLRCSSQSGHNTVSWYQQALGQGPQFIFQYYREEENGRGNFPPRFSGLQFPNYSSELNVNALELDDSALYLCASSPGRSYEQYFGPGTRLTVT.